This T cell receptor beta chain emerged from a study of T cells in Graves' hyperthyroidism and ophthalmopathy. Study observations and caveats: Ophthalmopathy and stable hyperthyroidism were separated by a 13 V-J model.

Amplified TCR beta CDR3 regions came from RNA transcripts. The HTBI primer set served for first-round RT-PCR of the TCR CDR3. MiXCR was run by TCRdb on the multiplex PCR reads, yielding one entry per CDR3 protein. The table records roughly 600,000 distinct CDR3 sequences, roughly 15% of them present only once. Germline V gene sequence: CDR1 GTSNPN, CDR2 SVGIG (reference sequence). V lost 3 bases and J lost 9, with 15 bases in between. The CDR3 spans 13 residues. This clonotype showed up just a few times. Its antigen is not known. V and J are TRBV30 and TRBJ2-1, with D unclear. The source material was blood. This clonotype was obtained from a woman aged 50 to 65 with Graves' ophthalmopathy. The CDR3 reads CAWRRDYTVEQFF. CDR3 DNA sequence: TGTGCCTGGAGAAGGGATTACACGGTTGAGCAGTTCTTC.